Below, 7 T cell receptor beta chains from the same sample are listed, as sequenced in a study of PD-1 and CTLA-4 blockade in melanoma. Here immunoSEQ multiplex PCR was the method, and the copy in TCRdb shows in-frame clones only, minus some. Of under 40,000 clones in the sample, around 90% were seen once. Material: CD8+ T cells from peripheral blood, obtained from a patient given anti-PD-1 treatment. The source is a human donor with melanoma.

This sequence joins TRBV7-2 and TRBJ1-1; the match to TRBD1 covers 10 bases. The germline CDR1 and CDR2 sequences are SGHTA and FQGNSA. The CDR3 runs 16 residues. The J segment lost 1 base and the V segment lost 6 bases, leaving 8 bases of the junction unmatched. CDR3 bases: TGTGCCAGCAGGTCGACAGGGGGCGGATGGAACACTGAAGCTTTCTTT. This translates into CASRSTGGGWNTEAFF.

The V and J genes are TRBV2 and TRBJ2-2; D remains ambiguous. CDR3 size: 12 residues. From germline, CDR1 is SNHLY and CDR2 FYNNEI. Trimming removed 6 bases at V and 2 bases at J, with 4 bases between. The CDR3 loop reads CASSSNTGELFF. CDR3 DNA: TGTGCCAGCAGCAGCAACACCGGGGAGCTGTTTTTT.

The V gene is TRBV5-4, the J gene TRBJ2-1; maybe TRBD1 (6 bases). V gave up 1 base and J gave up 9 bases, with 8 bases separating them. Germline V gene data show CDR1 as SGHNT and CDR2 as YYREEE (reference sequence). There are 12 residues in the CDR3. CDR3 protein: CASSLTGTEQFF. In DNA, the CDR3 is TGTGCCAGCAGCTTGACAGGGACTGAGCAGTTCTTC.

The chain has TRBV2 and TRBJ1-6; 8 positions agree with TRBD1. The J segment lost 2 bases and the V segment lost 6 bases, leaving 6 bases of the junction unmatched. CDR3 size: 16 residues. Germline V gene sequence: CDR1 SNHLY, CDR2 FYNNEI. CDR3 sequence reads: CASRTGELTYNSPLHF. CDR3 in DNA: TGTGCCAGCAGGACAGGGGAATTGACCTATAATTCACCCCTCCACTTT.

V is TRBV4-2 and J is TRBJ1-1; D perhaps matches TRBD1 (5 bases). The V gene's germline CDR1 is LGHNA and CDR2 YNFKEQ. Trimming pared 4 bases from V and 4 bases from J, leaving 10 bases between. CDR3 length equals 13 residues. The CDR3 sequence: CASSRGDSTEAFF. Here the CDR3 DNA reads TGTGCCAGCAGCCGAGGGGATAGCACTGAAGCTTTCTTT.

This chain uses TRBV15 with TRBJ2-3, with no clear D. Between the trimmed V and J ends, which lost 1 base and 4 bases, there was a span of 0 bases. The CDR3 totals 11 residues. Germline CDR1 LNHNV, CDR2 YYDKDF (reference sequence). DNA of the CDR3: TGTGCCACCAGCAGAGCAGATACGCAGTATTTT. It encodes CATSRADTQYF.

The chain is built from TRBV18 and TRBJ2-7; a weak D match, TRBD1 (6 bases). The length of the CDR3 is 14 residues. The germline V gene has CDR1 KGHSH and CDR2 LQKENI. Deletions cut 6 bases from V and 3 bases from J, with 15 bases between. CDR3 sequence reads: CASSSTGQSYEQYF. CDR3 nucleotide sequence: TGTGCCAGCTCGTCGACAGGCCAGAGCTACGAGCAGTACTTC.